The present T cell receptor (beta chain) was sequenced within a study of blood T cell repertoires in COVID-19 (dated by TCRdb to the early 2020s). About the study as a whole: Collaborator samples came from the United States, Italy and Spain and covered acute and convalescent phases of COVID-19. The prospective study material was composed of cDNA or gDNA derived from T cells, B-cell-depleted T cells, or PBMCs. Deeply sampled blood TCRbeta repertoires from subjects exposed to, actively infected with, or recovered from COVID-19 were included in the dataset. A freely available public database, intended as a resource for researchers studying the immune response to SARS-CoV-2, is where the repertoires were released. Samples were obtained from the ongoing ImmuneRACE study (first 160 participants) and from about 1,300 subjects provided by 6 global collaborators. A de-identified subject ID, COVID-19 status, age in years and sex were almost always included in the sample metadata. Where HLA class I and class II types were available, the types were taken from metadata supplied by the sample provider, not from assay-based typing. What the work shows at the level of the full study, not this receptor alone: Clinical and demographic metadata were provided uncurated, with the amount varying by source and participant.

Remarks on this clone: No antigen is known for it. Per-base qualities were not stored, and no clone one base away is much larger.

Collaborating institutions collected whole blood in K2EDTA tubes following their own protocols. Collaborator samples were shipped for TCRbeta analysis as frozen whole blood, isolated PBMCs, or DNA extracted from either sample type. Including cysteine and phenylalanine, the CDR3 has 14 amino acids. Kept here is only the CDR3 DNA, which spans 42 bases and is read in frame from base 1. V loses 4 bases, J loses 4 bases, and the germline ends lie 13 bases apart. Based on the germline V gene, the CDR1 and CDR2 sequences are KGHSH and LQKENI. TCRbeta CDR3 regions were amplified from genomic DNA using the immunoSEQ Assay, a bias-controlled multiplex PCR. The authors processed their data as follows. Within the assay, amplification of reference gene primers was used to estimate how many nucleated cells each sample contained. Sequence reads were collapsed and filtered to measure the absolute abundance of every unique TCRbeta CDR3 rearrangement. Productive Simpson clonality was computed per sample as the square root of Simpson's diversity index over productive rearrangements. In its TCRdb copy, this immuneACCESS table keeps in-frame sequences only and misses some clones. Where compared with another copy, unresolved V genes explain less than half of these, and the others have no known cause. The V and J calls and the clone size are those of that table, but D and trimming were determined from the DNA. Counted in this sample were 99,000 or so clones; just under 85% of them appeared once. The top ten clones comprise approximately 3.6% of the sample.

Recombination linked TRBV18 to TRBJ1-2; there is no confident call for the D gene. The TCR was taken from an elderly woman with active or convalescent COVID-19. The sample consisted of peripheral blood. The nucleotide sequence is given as TGTGCCAGCTCACTCGGGAACTTAGGCTATGGCTACACCTTC. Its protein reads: CASSLGNLGYGYTF.